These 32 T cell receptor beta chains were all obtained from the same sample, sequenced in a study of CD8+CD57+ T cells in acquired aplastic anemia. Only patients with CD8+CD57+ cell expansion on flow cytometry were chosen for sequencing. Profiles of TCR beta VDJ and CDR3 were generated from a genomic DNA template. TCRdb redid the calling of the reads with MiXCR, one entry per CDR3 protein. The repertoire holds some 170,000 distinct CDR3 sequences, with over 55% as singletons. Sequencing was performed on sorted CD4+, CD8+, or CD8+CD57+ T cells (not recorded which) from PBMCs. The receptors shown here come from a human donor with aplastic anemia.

The CDR3 DNA reads as TGTGCCAGCAGCGGAAGACAGGGGGACTACGAGCAGTACTTC. Translation: CASSGRQGDYEQYF. The rearrangement links TRBV9 to TRBJ2-7; TRBD1 matches 9 bases. Trimming cost V 3 bases and J 3 bases; bases outside gene matches: 4. Germline lookup yields CDR1 SGDLS and CDR2 YYNGEE. There are 14 residues in the CDR3.

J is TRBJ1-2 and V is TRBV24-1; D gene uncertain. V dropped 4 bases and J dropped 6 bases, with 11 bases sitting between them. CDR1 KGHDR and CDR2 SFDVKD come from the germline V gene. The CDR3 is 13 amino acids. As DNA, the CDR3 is TGTGCCACCAGTGACACCGACTCCCATGGCTACACCTTC. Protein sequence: CATSDTDSHGYTF.

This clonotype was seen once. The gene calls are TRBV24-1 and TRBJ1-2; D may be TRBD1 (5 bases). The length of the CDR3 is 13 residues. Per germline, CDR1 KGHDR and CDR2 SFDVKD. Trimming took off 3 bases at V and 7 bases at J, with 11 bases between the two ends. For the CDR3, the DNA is TGTGCCACCAGTGATCACCAGGGTCGTGGCTACACCTTC. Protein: CATSDHQGRGYTF.

In nucleotides, the CDR3 is TGTGCCAGCAGTGAAGTGGCGGGGGCTAATTCACCCCTCCACTTT. Its protein product is CASSEVAGANSPLHF. The gene calls are TRBV6-1 and TRBJ1-6; the D gene is possibly TRBD1 (6 bases). V was trimmed by 1 base and J by 6 bases, leaving 10 bases between them. Germline CDR1 reads MNHNS; CDR2 reads SASEGT. This CDR3 spans 15 amino acids.

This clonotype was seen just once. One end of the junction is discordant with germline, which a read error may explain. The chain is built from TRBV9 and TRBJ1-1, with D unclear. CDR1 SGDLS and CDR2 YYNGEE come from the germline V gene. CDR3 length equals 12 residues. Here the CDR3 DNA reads TGTGCCAGCAGAGGATCGAACACTGAAGCTTTCTTC. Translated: CASRGSNTEAFF.

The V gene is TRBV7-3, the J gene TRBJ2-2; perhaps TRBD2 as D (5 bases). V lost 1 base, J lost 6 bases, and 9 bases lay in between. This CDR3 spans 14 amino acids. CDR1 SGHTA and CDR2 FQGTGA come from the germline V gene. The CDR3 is CASSLKRAAGELFF. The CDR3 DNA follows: TGTGCCAGCAGCTTAAAGAGGGCGGCCGGGGAGCTGTTTTTT.

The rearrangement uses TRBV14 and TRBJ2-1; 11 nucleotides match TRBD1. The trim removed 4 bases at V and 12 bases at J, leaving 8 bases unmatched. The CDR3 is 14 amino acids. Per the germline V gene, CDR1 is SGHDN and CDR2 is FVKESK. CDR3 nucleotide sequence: TGTGCCAGCAGCCTAGGACAGGGGGCTTTTGGGCAGTTCTTC. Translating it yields CASSLGQGAFGQFF.

CDR3: CASSPHRTVYQPQHF. Written as DNA, the CDR3 is TGTGCCAGCAGCCCCCACCGGACAGTATATCAGCCCCAGCATTTT. The gene calls are TRBV7-8 and TRBJ1-5; D might be TRBD1 (6 bases). The CDR3 is 15 amino acids. In germline, CDR1 is SGHVS, CDR2 FQNEAQ. The V end lost 5 bases, the J end lost 5 bases, and 16 bases lay between the germline ends.

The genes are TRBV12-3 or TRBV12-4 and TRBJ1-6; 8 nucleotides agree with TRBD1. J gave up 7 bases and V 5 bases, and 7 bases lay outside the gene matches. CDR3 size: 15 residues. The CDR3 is CASSLLQGGNSPLHF. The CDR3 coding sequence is TGTGCCAGCAGTCTTCTACAGGGGGGGAATTCACCCCTCCACTTT.

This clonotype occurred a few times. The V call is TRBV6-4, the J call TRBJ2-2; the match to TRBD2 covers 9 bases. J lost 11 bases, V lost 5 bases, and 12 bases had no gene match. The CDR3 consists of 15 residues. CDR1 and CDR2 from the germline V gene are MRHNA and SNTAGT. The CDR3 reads CASSSGGGEYNELFF. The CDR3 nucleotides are TGTGCCAGCAGTAGTGGCGGGGGGGAATACAATGAGCTGTTTTTT.

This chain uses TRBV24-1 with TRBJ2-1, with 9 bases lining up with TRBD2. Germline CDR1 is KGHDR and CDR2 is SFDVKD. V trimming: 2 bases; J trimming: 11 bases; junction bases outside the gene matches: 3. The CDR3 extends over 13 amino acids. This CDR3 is CATSDSGTSKQFF. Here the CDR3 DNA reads TGTGCCACCAGTGATTCCGGGACTAGCAAGCAGTTCTTC.

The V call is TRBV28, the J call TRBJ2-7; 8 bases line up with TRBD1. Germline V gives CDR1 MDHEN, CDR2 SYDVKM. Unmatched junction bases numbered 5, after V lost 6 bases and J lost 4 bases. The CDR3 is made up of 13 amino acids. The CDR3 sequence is CASSPNRGYEQYF. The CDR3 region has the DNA TGTGCCAGCAGCCCTAACAGGGGGTACGAGCAGTACTTC.

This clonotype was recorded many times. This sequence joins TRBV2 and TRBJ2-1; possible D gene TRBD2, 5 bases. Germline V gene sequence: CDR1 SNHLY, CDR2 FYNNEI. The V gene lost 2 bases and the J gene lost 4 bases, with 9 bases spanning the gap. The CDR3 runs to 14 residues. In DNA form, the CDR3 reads TGTGCCAGCAGTGAACGAGGGCAGTACAATGAGCAGTTCTTC. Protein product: CASSERGQYNEQFF.

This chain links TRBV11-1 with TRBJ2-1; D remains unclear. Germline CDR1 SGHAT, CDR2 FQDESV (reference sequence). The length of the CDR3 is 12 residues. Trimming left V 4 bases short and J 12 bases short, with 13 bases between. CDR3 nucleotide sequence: TGTGCCAGCAGCTCCGAACTAATGAGGCAGTTCTTC. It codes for CASSSELMRQFF.

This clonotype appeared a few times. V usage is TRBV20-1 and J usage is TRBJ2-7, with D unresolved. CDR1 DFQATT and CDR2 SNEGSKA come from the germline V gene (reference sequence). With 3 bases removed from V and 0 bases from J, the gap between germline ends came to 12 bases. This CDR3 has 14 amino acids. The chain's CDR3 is CSARPASPSYEQYF. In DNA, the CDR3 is TGCAGTGCTAGGCCCGCTTCTCCCTCCTACGAGCAGTACTTC.

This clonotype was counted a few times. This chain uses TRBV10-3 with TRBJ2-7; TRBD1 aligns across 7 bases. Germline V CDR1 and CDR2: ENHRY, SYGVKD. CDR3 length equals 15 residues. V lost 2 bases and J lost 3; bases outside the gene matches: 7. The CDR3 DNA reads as TGTGCCATCAGTGAGGGACAGGCTCAACTCTACGAGCAGTACTTC. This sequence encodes CAISEGQAQLYEQYF.

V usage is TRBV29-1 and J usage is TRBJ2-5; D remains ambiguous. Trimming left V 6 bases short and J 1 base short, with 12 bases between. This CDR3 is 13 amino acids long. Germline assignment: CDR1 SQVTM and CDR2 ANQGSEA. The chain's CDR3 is CSVAPVIQETQYF. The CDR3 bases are TGCAGCGTCGCACCCGTGATCCAAGAGACCCAGTACTTC.

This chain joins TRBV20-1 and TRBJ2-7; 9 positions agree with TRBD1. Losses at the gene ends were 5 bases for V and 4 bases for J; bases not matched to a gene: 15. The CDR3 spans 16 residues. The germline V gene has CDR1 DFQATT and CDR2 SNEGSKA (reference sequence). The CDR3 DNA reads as TGCAGTGCTCGCCTTTTACAGGGGGCCCTTGAATACGAGCAGTACTTC. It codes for CSARLLQGALEYEQYF.

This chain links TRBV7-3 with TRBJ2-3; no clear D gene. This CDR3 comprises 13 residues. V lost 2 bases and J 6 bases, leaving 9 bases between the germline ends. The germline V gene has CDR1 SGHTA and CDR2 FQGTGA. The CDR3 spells CASSLSVLDTQYF. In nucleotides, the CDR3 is TGTGCCAGCAGCTTATCGGTTCTCGATACGCAGTATTTT.

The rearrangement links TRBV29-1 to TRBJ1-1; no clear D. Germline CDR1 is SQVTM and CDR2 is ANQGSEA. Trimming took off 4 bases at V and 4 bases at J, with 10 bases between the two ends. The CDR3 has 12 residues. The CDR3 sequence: CSVGGVSTEAFF. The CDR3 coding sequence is TGCAGCGTTGGTGGGGTGAGCACTGAAGCTTTCTTT.

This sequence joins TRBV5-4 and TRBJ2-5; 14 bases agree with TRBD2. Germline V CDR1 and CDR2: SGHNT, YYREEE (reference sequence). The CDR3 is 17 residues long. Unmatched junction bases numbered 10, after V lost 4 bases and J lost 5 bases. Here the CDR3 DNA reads TGTGCCAGCAGCCCTCCCGGGACTAGCGGGAGTGGGGAGACCCAGTACTTC. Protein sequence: CASSPPGTSGSGETQYF.

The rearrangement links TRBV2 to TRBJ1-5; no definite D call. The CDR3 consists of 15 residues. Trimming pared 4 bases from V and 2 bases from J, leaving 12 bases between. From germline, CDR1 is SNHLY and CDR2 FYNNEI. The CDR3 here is CASSVRVEGNQPQHF. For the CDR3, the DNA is TGTGCCAGCAGTGTCCGGGTTGAGGGCAATCAGCCCCAGCATTTT.

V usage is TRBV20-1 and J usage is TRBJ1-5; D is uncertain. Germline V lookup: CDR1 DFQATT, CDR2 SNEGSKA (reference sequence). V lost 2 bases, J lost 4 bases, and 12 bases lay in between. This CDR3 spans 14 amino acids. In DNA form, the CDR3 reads TGCAGTGCTAGAAGACCCGTTGGGAATCAGCCCCAGCATTTT. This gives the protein CSARRPVGNQPQHF.

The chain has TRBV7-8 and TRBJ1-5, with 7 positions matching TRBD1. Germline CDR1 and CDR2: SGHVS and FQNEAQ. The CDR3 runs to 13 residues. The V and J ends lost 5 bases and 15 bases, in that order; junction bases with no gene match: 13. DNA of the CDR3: TGTGCCAGCAGCGCCCCCCCGGGACAGCTTATGCATTTT. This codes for CASSAPPGQLMHF.

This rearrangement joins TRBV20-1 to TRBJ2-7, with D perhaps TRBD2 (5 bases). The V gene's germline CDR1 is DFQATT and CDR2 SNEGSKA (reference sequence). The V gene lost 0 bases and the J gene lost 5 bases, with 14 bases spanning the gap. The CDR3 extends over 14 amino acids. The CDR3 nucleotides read TGCAGTGCTAGAGAGGGTGAGGGTCCCCACGAGCAGTACTTC. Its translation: CSAREGEGPHEQYF.

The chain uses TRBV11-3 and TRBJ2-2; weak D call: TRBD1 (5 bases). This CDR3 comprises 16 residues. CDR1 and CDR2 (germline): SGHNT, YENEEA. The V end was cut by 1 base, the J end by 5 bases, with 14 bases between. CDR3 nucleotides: TGTGCCAGCAGCTTAGGGGGCAATTCCAGGACCGGGGAGCTGTTTTTT. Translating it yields CASSLGGNSRTGELFF.

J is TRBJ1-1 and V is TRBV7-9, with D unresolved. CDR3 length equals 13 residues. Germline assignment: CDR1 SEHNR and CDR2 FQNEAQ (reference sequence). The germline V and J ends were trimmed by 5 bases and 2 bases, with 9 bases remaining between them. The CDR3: CASSLLPNTEAFF. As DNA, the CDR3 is TGTGCCAGCAGCCTTCTTCCTAACACTGAAGCTTTCTTT. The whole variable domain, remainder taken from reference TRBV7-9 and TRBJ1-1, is DTGVSQNPRHKITKRGQNVTFRCDPISEHNRLYWYRQTLGQGPEFLTYFQNEAQLEKSRLLSDRFSAERPKGSFSTLEIQRTEQGDSAMYLCASSLLPNTEAFFGQGTRLTVV.

CDR3 in DNA: TGTGCCAGCAGTCGGAGTAATGAGGACGAGCAGTACTTC. As protein: CASSRSNEDEQYF. The chain links TRBV7-9 to TRBJ2-7; D is ambiguous. V lost 6 bases and J 5 bases, leaving 14 bases between the germline ends. The germline V gene has CDR1 SEHNR and CDR2 FQNEAQ (reference sequence). This CDR3 contains 13 residues.

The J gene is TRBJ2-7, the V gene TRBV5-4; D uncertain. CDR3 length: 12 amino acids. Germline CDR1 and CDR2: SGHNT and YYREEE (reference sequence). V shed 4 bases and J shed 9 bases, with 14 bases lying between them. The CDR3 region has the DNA TGTGCCAGCAGCGAGGCCCCTGCGAGGCAGTACGTC. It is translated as CASSEAPARQYV.

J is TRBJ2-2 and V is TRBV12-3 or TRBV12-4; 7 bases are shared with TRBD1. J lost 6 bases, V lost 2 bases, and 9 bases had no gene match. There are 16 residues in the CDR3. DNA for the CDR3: TGTGCCAGCAGTTTAAAGGGGGCAGGGGAAGCCGGGGAGCTGTTTTTT. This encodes CASSLKGAGEAGELFF.

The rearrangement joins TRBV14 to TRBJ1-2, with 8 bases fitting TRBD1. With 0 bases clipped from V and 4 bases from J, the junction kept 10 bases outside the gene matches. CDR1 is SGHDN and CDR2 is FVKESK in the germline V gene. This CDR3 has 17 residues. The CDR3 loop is CASSQDPPGTGPYGYTF. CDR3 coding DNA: TGTGCCAGCAGCCAAGATCCACCCGGGACAGGCCCCTATGGCTACACCTTC.

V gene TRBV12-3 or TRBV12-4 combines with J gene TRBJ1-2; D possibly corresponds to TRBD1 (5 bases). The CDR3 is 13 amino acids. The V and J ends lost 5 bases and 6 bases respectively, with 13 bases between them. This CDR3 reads CASSDSIWNGYTF. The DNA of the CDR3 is TGTGCCAGCAGTGACAGCATATGGAATGGCTACACCTTC.